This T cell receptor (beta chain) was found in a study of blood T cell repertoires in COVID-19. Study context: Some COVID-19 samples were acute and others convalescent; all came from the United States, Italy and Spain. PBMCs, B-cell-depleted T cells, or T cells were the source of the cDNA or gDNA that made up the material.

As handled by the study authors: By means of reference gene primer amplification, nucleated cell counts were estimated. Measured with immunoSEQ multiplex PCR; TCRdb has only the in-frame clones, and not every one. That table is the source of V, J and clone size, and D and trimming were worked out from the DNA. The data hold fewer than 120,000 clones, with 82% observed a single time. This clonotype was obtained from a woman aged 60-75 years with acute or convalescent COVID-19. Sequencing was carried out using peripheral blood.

The chain's CDR3 is CASSPPGTGFTGELFF. CDR3 nucleotide sequence: TGCGCCAGCAGCCCCCCCGGGACAGGGTTTACCGGGGAGCTGTTTTTT. V gene TRBV4-3 combines with J gene TRBJ2-2; the match to TRBD1 covers 9 bases. Germline V gene lookup returns CDR1 LGHNA and CDR2 YSLEER. This CDR3 has 16 amino acids. V was pared by 4 bases and J by 5 bases, with 8 bases of the junction left unmatched.